The following is a TCR beta chain sequence with its context. What it recognizes is unknown. Primers for the PCR totalled 60 Vbeta and 13 Jbeta. Clones were sequenced by immunoSEQ multiplex PCR, and TCRdb holds only the in-frame ones, with some missing. The sample carries about 200,000 clones, around 81% recorded once. These data belong to a study of cytomegalovirus exposure and HLA in healthy donors. Points from the study as a whole: In a later analysis, specific HLA alleles were associated with approximately 17,000 TCR beta sequences at a 0.05 false discovery rate. An Asian-associated ancestry cluster reportedly showed fewer N-insertions than the roughly 670-donor mean in a later analysis.

Though probably carrying unrecorded immune exposures, donors were nominally healthy at sampling. Sample: PBMCs. This receptor was taken from a man aged 30-40 years in good health and CMV-seronegative.

The CDR3 here is CASSRVFRAEGNIQYF. The DNA of the CDR3 is TGCGCCAGCAGCCGAGTGTTTCGGGCAGAGGGAAACATTCAGTACTTC. The chain carries TRBV4-1 and TRBJ2-4; TRBD2 is a possible D gene (5 bases). The CDR3 contains 16 residues. Germline CDR1 and CDR2: MGHRA and YSYEKL. V lost 4 bases and J lost 6, with 19 bases in between.